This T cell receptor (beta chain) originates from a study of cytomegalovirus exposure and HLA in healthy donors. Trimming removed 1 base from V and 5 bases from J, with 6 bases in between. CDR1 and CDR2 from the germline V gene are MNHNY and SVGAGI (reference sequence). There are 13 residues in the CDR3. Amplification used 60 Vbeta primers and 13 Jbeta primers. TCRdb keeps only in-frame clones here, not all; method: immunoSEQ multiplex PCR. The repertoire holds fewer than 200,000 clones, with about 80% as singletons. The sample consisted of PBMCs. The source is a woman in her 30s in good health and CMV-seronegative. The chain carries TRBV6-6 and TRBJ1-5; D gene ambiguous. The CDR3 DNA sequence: TGTGCCAGCAGTTACTTCTCAGATCAGCCCCAGCATTTT. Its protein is CASSYFSDQPQHF.